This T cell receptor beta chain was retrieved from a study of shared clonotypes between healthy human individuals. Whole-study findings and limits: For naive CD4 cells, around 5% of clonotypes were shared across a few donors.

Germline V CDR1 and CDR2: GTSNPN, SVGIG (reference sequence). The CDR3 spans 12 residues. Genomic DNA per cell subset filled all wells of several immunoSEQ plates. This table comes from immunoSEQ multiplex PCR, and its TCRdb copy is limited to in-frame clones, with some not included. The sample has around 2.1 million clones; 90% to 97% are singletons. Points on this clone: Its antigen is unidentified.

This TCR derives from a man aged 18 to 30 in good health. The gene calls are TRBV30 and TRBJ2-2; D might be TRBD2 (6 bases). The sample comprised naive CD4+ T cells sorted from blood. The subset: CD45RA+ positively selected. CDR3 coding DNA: TGTGCTTCCGGGACTAACACCGGGGAGCTGTTTTTT. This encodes CASGTNTGELFF.